One sample yielded the 17 T cell receptor beta chains listed below, sequenced in a study of blood T cell repertoires in COVID-19. Sequenced by immunoSEQ multiplex PCR; TCRdb stores in-frame clones only, minus some. The table records some 130,000 clones, over 70% of them present only once. Sample: peripheral blood. Receptors were obtained from a human donor in a cohort sampled during active COVID-19.

The rearrangement joins TRBV6-1 to TRBJ2-1; maybe TRBD1 (5 bases). CDR1 and CDR2 (germline): MNHNS, SASEGT. V lost 3 bases and J 5 bases, leaving 11 bases between the germline ends. The CDR3 contains 14 residues. The DNA for the CDR3 is TGTGCCAGCAGTGACAGGGTACGGGACAATGAGCAGTTCTTC. Its protein product is CASSDRVRDNEQFF.

This clone was counted only a few times. This chain uses TRBV7-2 with TRBJ1-1, with D unresolved. Trimming took 2 bases from V and 9 from J, leaving 13 bases between them. Germline V gene lookup returns CDR1 SGHTA and CDR2 FQGNSA. This CDR3 comprises 13 residues. The CDR3 DNA sequence: TGTGCCAGCAGCTTAAGTCCGGGGAGCCAAGCTTTCTTT. Its translation is CASSLSPGSQAFF.

V gene TRBV5-1 combines with J gene TRBJ2-2; maybe TRBD1 (5 bases). CDR3 length equals 15 residues. V lost 0 bases and J lost 4, with 10 bases in between. CDR1 and CDR2 (germline): SGHRS, YFSETQ. CDR3 nucleotide sequence: TGCGCCAGCAGCTTGGGGGGCCGAGGCACCGGGGAGCTGTTTTTT. It is translated as CASSLGGRGTGELFF.

This clone appeared a single time. The chain is built from TRBV12-3 or TRBV12-4 and TRBJ1-1, with unresolved D. V lost 6 bases and J 3 bases, leaving 11 bases between the germline ends. There are 13 residues in the CDR3. This CDR3 is CASRGRKDTEAFF. The CDR3 DNA sequence: TGTGCCAGCAGGGGCAGGAAGGACACTGAAGCTTTCTTT.

This clone showed up just a few times. The rearrangement uses TRBV30 and TRBJ1-5, with D perhaps TRBD1 (5 bases). Trimming stripped 3 bases from V and 2 bases from J, with 8 bases between. The CDR3 extends over 13 amino acids. Germline loops: CDR1 GTSNPN, CDR2 SVGIG (reference sequence). This chain's CDR3 is CAWSLQGNQPQHF. CDR3 DNA: TGTGCCTGGAGCCTACAGGGCAATCAGCCCCAGCATTTT. Based on the CDR3 plus reference TRBV30 and TRBJ1-5, the full variable domain is SQTIHQWPATLVQPVGSPLSLECTVEGTSNPNLYWYRQAAGRGLQLLFYSVGIGQISSEVPQNLSASRPQDRQFILSSKKLLLSDSGFYLCAWSLQGNQPQHFGDGTRLSIL.

The chain carries TRBV2 and TRBJ2-3; 10 bases are shared with TRBD2. The germline V gene encodes CDR1 SNHLY and CDR2 FYNNEI. With V trimmed by 2 bases and J by 4 bases, 6 bases remained unmatched. The CDR3 runs 16 residues. DNA for the CDR3: TGTGCCAGCAGTGAAACGGCTAGCGGGAGTTCAGATACGCAGTATTTT. This gives the protein CASSETASGSSDTQYF.

This sequence joins TRBV10-3 and TRBJ1-1; 9 nucleotides line up with TRBD1. Looked up from germline, CDR1 is ENHRY and CDR2 is SYGVKD. After removal of 0 bases from V and 1 base from J, the junction contained 9 bases not matched to a gene. This CDR3 is 18 amino acids long. The CDR3 loop is CAISESPGQGGGNTEAFF. CDR3 nucleotides: TGTGCCATCAGTGAGTCCCCGGGACAGGGAGGGGGGAACACTGAAGCTTTCTTT.

The rearrangement joins TRBV9 to TRBJ2-3; maybe TRBD2 (5 bases). The CDR3 totals 12 residues. Germline CDR1 and CDR2: SGDLS and YYNGEE. Trimming shortened V by 3 bases and J by 6 bases, and 8 bases separated the two germline ends. CDR3 protein: CASSGSGDTQYF. CDR3 DNA: TGTGCCAGCAGCGGCTCGGGGGATACGCAGTATTTT.

The gene calls are TRBV7-2 and TRBJ2-5; 7 bases are a match to TRBD2. Germline CDR1 reads SGHTA; CDR2 reads FQGNSA. The CDR3 extends over 12 amino acids. With V trimmed by 9 bases and J by 1 base, 2 bases remained unmatched. CDR3 nucleotide sequence: TGTGCCAGTGGGAGGGCCCAAGAGACCCAGTACTTC. Translation gives CASGRAQETQYF.

The chain recombines TRBV7-7 with TRBJ2-1; 9 bases match TRBD1. There are 15 residues in the CDR3. The V gene end was trimmed by 5 bases and the J gene end by 4 bases; junction bases not matched to a gene: 6. CDR1 is SSHAT and CDR2 is FNYEAQ in the germline V gene (reference sequence). Here the CDR3 reads CASSLGQGAYNEQFF. CDR3 sequence (DNA): TGTGCCAGCAGCCTGGGACAGGGAGCTTACAATGAGCAGTTCTTC.

This chain uses TRBV5-1 with TRBJ2-6, with TRBD1 matching 8 bases. After removal of 0 bases from V and 0 bases from J, the junction contained 14 bases not matched to a gene. The CDR3 loop spans 21 amino acids. Germline V gives CDR1 SGHRS, CDR2 YFSETQ. The CDR3 spells CASSLGFRGGQGRSGANVLTF. CDR3 bases: TGCGCCAGCAGCTTGGGATTTAGAGGTGGACAGGGCCGCTCTGGGGCCAACGTCCTGACTTTC. Full variable domain (remainder filled in from reference TRBV5-1 and TRBJ2-6): KAGVTQTPRYLIKTRGQQVTLSCSPISGHRSVSWYQQTPGQGLQFLFEYFSETQRNKGNFPGRFSGRQFSNSRSEMNVSTLELGDSALYLCASSLGFRGGQGRSGANVLTFGAGSRLTVL.

The rearrangement uses TRBV5-4 and TRBJ1-1, with D perhaps matching TRBD1 (5 bases). The V gene's germline CDR1 is SGHNT and CDR2 YYREEE (reference sequence). The germline V and J ends were trimmed by 0 bases and 7 bases, with 10 bases remaining between them. The CDR3 contains 13 residues. CDR3 DNA sequence: TGTGCCAGCAGCTTGGCCGGAGGGGTTGAAGCTTTCTTT. It yields the protein CASSLAGGVEAFF.

This chain joins TRBV2 and TRBJ1-1, with D possibly matching TRBD1 (5 bases). CDR3 length: 14 amino acids. Between the trimmed V and J ends, which lost 6 bases and 1 base, there was a span of 12 bases. The V gene's germline CDR1 is SNHLY and CDR2 FYNNEI. In DNA, the CDR3 is TGTGCCAGCAGGGGGCCCAGGAGGAACACTGAAGCTTTCTTT. Residues: CASRGPRRNTEAFF. Looking up the rest from reference TRBV2 and TRBJ1-1 gives the full variable domain: EPEVTQTPSHQVTQMGQEVILRCVPISNHLYFYWYRQILGQKVEFLVSFYNNEISEKSEIFDDQFSVERPDGSNFTLKIRSTKLEDSAMYFCASRGPRRNTEAFFGQGTRLTVV.

The genes are TRBV21-1 and TRBJ2-1; TRBD2 reflects the table's D call only, with no check against the DNA. TRBV21-1 is a pseudogene locus. The CDR3 runs to 15 residues. The CDR3 DNA is TGTGCCAGCAGCAAACCACTAGGGTCCTACAATGAGCAGTTCTTC. Residues: CASSKPLGSYNEQFF.

The V call is TRBV18, the J call TRBJ2-3; possible D gene TRBD1, 6 bases. The CDR3 consists of 15 residues. CDR1 is KGHSH and CDR2 is LQKENI in the germline V gene. Trimming left V 3 bases short and J 4 bases short, with 14 bases between. The CDR3: CASSPTTGPPDTQYF. In DNA, the CDR3 is TGTGCCAGCTCACCCACGACAGGTCCCCCAGATACGCAGTATTTT.

V is TRBV28 and J is TRBJ1-6; TRBD1 is a possible D gene (5 bases). Germline values: CDR1 MDHEN, CDR2 SYDVKM. This CDR3 is built from 15 residues. V was trimmed by 2 bases and J by 9 bases, leaving 14 bases between them. The CDR3 reads CASSLPKIGASPLHF. Written as DNA, the CDR3 is TGTGCCAGCAGTTTACCTAAGATTGGGGCTTCACCCCTCCACTTT. The full variable domain, with the rest looked up from reference TRBV28 and TRBJ1-6, is DVKVTQSSRYLVKRTGEKVFLECVQDMDHENMFWYRQDPGLGLRLIYFSYDVKMKEKGDIPEGYSVSREKKERFSLILESASTNQTSMYLCASSLPKIGASPLHFGNGTRLTVT.

Regarding this clone: The same CDR3 also results from other DNA sequences found in this sample. The CDR3 DNA sequence: TGTGCCATCAGAGCGGGACAGGGAAACACCGGGGAGCTGTTTTTT. Translated, it gives CAIRAGQGNTGELFF. The J gene is TRBJ2-2, the V gene TRBV10-3, with TRBD1 identical over 9 bases. Germline V gene lookup returns CDR1 ENHRY and CDR2 SYGVKD. CDR3 length equals 15 residues. V was clipped by 6 bases and J by 2 bases; unmatched bases: 4.